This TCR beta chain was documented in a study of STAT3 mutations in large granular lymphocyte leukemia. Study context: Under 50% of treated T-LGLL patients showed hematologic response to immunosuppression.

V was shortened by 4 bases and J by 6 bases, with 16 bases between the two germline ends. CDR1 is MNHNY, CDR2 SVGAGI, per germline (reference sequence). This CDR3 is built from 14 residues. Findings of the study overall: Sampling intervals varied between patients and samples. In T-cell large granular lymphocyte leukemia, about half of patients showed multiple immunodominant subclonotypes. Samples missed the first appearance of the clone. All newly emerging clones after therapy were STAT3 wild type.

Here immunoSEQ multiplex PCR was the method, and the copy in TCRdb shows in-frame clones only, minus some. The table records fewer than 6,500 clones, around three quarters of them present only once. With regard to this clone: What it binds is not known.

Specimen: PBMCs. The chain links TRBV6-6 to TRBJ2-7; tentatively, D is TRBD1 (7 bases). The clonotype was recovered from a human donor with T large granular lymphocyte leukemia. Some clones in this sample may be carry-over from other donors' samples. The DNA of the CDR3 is TGTGCCAGCAGTTCGGGGGACAACAGGGGCGAGCAGTACTTC. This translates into CASSSGDNRGEQYF.